One and the same sample provided the 18 T cell receptor beta chains below, sequenced in a study of control samples from healthy donors and cancer patients (dated by TCRdb to 2019 to 2021). The library was built by means of the immunoSEQ multiplex PCR assay. Not all clones reach the TCRdb copy of this immuneACCESS table, which keeps in-frame sequences only. Checked studies attribute under half of the gap to unresolved V genes and leave the rest unexplained. Counted in this sample were about 410,000 clones; 90% of them appeared once. The top ten clones comprise 5.5% to 7.5% of the sample. Sequenced: PBMCs. The receptor set was obtained from a man aged 35 to 55 with head and neck cancer.

Worth noting for this clone: The sample carries other DNA sequences with the same CDR3. V gene TRBV30 combines with J gene TRBJ1-5; TRBD1 matches 7 bases. The germline V gene encodes CDR1 GTSNPN and CDR2 SVGIG (reference sequence). CDR3 length equals 14 residues. The junction had 3 bases not matched to a gene; V was cut back by 0 bases and J by 4 bases. The DNA for the CDR3 is TGTGCCTGGAGTGTGAGGGGGCTTAATCAGCCCCAGCATTTT. Translated: CAWSVRGLNQPQHF.

This chain joins TRBV19 and TRBJ2-7; D perhaps matches TRBD1 (5 bases). V dropped 6 bases and J dropped 2 bases, with 14 bases sitting between them. This CDR3 region has 14 residues. Germline CDR1 LNHDA, CDR2 SQIVND (reference sequence). This CDR3 is CASRQSGIAYEQYF. The CDR3 nucleotides read TGTGCCAGTAGACAATCAGGGATTGCCTACGAGCAGTACTTC.

This chain joins TRBV9 and TRBJ2-2, with D uncertain. Trimming took 0 bases from V and 0 from J, leaving 6 bases between them. Germline V lookup: CDR1 SGDLS, CDR2 YYNGEE. This CDR3 has 15 amino acids. CDR3 amino acids: CASSVGRTNTGELFF. The DNA of the CDR3 is TGTGCCAGCAGCGTAGGTCGAACGAACACCGGGGAGCTGTTTTTT.

The chain combines TRBV11-2 with TRBJ1-5; D is undetermined. V shed 0 bases and J shed 2 bases, with 8 bases lying between them. The CDR3 has 15 residues. The germline V gene has CDR1 SGHAT and CDR2 FQNNGV. The CDR3 DNA is TGTGCCAGCAGCTTAGATGGGCAGGGCAATCAGCCCCAGCATTTT. This translates into CASSLDGQGNQPQHF.

As concerns this clone: Mismatch with germline at one junction end may stem from a read error. The gene calls are TRBV6-1 and TRBJ2-7; 7 nucleotides agree with TRBD2. The germline V gene encodes CDR1 MNHNS and CDR2 SASEGT. The CDR3 runs to 13 residues. This CDR3 is CASSEGILASSLF. DNA for the CDR3: TGTGCCAGCAGTGAAGGTATACTAGCGTCGAGTCTCTTC.

V and J are TRBV3-1 (or the pseudogene TRBV3-2) and TRBJ1-1, with D hard to call. The V and J ends lost 0 bases and 1 base respectively, with 12 bases between them. The CDR3 is made up of 16 amino acids. CDR1 LGHDT and CDR2 YNNKEL come from the germline V gene (reference sequence). CDR3 loop: CASSQDRSSANTEAFF. The CDR3 region has the DNA TGTGCCAGCAGCCAAGATAGGTCCAGCGCGAACACTGAAGCTTTCTTT.

The chain links TRBV6-5 to TRBJ2-1, with D possibly matching TRBD1 (6 bases). Trimming removed 2 bases at V and 1 base at J, with 6 bases between. Germline values: CDR1 MNHEY, CDR2 SVGAGI. This CDR3 comprises 14 residues. CDR3 DNA sequence: TGTGCCAGCAGTTACCAGGGGTCCTACAATGAGCAGTTCTTC. Amino acids: CASSYQGSYNEQFF.

This chain connects TRBV9 to TRBJ2-5, with 8 bases lining up with TRBD1. V shed 3 bases and J 2 bases; nucleotides not matched to a gene: 3. The V gene's germline CDR1 is SGDLS and CDR2 YYNGEE. CDR3 size: 14 residues. CDR3 sequence reads: CASSGGTGQETQYF. The CDR3 DNA reads TGTGCCAGCAGCGGAGGGACAGGACAAGAGACCCAGTACTTC.

The chain uses TRBV2 and TRBJ2-7; TRBD2 matches at 14 bases. The CDR3 extends over 17 amino acids. In germline, CDR1 is SNHLY, CDR2 FYNNEI. Germline trimming cut 7 bases from V and 0 bases from J; bases unmatched to any gene: 8. CDR3 residues: CASNRGLAGALSYEQYF. CDR3 bases: TGTGCCAGCAACAGGGGACTAGCGGGAGCCCTCTCCTACGAGCAGTACTTC.

This chain links TRBV20-1 with TRBJ2-5; D not certain. Germline CDR1 and CDR2: DFQATT and SNEGSKA (reference sequence). V was shortened by 4 bases and J by 2 bases, with 5 bases between the two germline ends. The CDR3 has 11 amino acids. CDR3 amino acids: CSAIYQETQYF. DNA for the CDR3: TGCAGTGCTATTTATCAAGAGACCCAGTACTTC.

The chain couples TRBV6-5 to TRBJ1-1; 9 bases align to TRBD1. Germline-derived CDR1 and CDR2 are MNHEY and SVGAGI. This CDR3 has 15 residues. J was trimmed by 4 bases and V by 5 bases; bases with no gene match: 8. The CDR3 reads CASSLPGQGITEAFF. CDR3 sequence (DNA): TGTGCCAGCAGTCTCCCGGGACAGGGAATCACTGAAGCTTTCTTT.

This sequence joins TRBV7-9 and TRBJ2-3; D gene ambiguous. Germline V gives CDR1 SEHNR, CDR2 FQNEAQ (reference sequence). The V gene lost 4 bases and the J gene lost 2 bases, with 13 bases spanning the gap. The CDR3 length is 15 residues. CDR3 sequence: CASSSLPGPTDTQYF. The CDR3 nucleotides are TGTGCCAGCAGCTCCTTACCGGGCCCCACAGATACGCAGTATTTT.

The chain has TRBV10-1 and TRBJ2-2; D is unresolved. Germline assignment: CDR1 WNHNN and CDR2 SYGVQD (reference sequence). V was shortened by 7 bases and J by 1 base, with 7 bases between the two germline ends. The CDR3 spans 13 residues. The CDR3 DNA reads as TGCGCCAGCATAGGCCAGAACACCGGGGAGCTGTTTTTT. Translating gives CASIGQNTGELFF.

This clone was observed once. The chain carries TRBV7-9 and TRBJ2-5, with 9 bases lining up with TRBD2. The J segment lost 5 bases and the V segment lost 2 bases, leaving 12 bases of the junction unmatched. Germline CDR1 reads SEHNR; CDR2 reads FQNEAQ (reference sequence). The CDR3 loop spans 17 amino acids. CDR3 amino acids: CASSLKSGGRVTETQYF. CDR3 sequence (DNA): TGTGCCAGCAGCTTAAAGTCGGGCGGGAGGGTGACGGAGACCCAGTACTTC.

This sequence joins TRBV30 and TRBJ2-1; 14 bases match TRBD2. The CDR3 spans 18 residues. J lost 2 bases, V lost 0 bases, and 6 bases had no gene match. Germline CDR1 GTSNPN, CDR2 SVGIG (reference sequence). In nucleotides, the CDR3 is TGTGCCTGGAGTGTGGGACTAGCGGGGGCCTCTACCTACAATGAGCAGTTCTTC. Translated: CAWSVGLAGASTYNEQFF.

The chain links TRBV28 to TRBJ1-2, with D perhaps TRBD1 (5 bases). The germline V and J ends were trimmed by 8 bases and 3 bases, with 16 bases remaining between them. The germline V gene encodes CDR1 MDHEN and CDR2 SYDVKM. CDR3 length equals 14 residues. CDR3 amino acids: CASGARGTDYGYTF. CDR3 sequence (DNA): TGTGCCAGCGGAGCCCGCGGGACGGACTATGGCTACACCTTC.

The chain uses TRBV4-3 and TRBJ1-1; D remains ambiguous. CDR3 size: 14 residues. V gave up 0 bases and J gave up 5 bases, with 10 bases separating them. Per the germline V gene, CDR1 is LGHNA and CDR2 is YSLEER. The CDR3 region is CASSQDLFPTEAFF. CDR3 nucleotides: TGCGCCAGCAGCCAAGATCTATTTCCGACTGAAGCTTTCTTT.

This rearrangement joins TRBV6-2 or TRBV6-3 to TRBJ1-2; 11 bases align to TRBD1. This CDR3 contains 16 residues. Germline CDR1 MNHEY, CDR2 SVGEGT. V dropped 5 bases and J dropped 5; count of bases not matched to a gene: 10. The CDR3 protein is CASSADPRDRGYGYTF. The CDR3 DNA follows: TGTGCCAGCAGTGCCGACCCCCGGGACAGGGGGTATGGCTACACCTTC.